This T cell receptor (beta chain) was recorded in a study of cytomegalovirus exposure and HLA in healthy donors. Across the whole study: HLA-typed donors contributed 65 million to 95 million unique TCRs, which were held in an early data release.

Study results and limitations: Analysis was carried out at a later point, and it linked a missense DCLRE1C variant to TCR beta V- and J-gene trimming. The classifier was said to identify cytomegalovirus status with high specificity and sensitivity. A cluster of highly shared sequence variants was likely a sequencing artifact.

Comments on this clone: Its antigen is currently unknown.

CDR3 length: 15 residues. Germline loops: CDR1 GTSNPN, CDR2 SVGIG (reference sequence). The V gene lost 4 bases and the J gene lost 0 bases, with 15 bases spanning the gap. A multiplex PCR was run with 60 Vbeta primers and 13 Jbeta primers. TCRdb's copy holds only in-frame clones and misses some; the assay was immunoSEQ multiplex PCR. The sample records some 150,000 clones, 82% being singletons. The chain has TRBV30 and TRBJ1-2; TRBD1 might be the D (5 bases). The TCR originated in a male donor in good health and CMV-seronegative. Sequencing was carried out using PBMCs. This chain's CDR3 is CAWNGRVWPNYGYTF. CDR3 DNA: TGTGCCTGGAACGGCAGGGTTTGGCCTAACTATGGCTACACCTTC. Full variable domain (missing parts from reference TRBV30 and TRBJ1-2): SQTIHQWPATLVQPVGSPLSLECTVEGTSNPNLYWYRQAAGRGLQLLFYSVGIGQISSEVPQNLSASRPQDRQFILSSKKLLLSDSGFYLCAWNGRVWPNYGYTFGSGTRLTVV.